The subject of this entry is one TCR beta chain. This specimen comes from a study of cytomegalovirus exposure and HLA in healthy donors. Looked up from germline, CDR1 is MDHEN and CDR2 is SYDVKM. The V end lost 3 bases, the J end lost 6 bases, and 11 bases lay between the germline ends. CDR3 length: 14 amino acids. Vbeta (60) and Jbeta (13) primers were used in the PCR. Profiling relied on immunoSEQ multiplex PCR, and the TCRdb table lists in-frame clones only, not all of them. This table holds 200,000 to 250,000 clones, approximately 88% found once. Material: PBMCs. This receptor was identified in a boy aged 2 to 9 in good health and CMV-seronegative. The rearrangement links TRBV28 to TRBJ1-4; D remains unclear. CDR3 in DNA: TGTGCCAGCAGTTTTGGAGGGTCGGATGAAAAACTGTTTTTT. It codes for CASSFGGSDEKLFF.